The present TCR beta chain was sequenced within a study of OX40 agonist ivuxolimab in advanced cancers. Broadly, across the study: Ivuxolimab, which targeted the costimulatory receptor OX40 (CD134), was an agonistic, fully human IgG2 monoclonal antibody. Intravenous ivuxolimab was administered to patients every 2 weeks at six dose levels: 0.01, 0.1, 0.3, 1.5, 3 and 10 mg/kg. Of the 50 to 55 dose-escalation patients, hepatocellular carcinoma was present in around 20, melanoma in roughly 15, renal cell carcinoma in 9 and head and neck cancer in 9. The dose-escalation cohort was 82.7% male with a mean age of about 60 years, ranging from about 23 to 85. Patients were allowed to have had prior anti-PD-1, anti-PD-L1 or anti-CTLA-4 therapy, and approximately 43% of the dose-escalation patients had previously received checkpoint inhibitors. Partial responses occurred in three dose-escalation patients: two with cutaneous melanoma and one with hepatocellular carcinoma. Peripheral TCRbeta sequencing aimed to test whether ivuxolimab altered TCR sequence diversity and caused clonal T-cell expansion. The paper describes the monotherapy dose-escalation part (N of about 47 patients) of the phase I trial of ivuxolimab. Results the study describes overall, beyond this receptor: After ivuxolimab, more expanded clones were found on average in CD8+ T cells than in CD4+ T cells. In partial responders in the 0.1-3.0 mg/kg groups, normalized peripheral clonal expansion was found to be among the lowest, especially among CD8+ T cells. At doses from 0.1 to 3.0 mg/kg, clonal expansion was seen in both CD4+ and CD8+ blood T cells between baseline and week 6. Low levels of normalized T-cell clonal expansion were also seen in some patients who did not respond. Antigen specificity was not determined for the clonally expanded peripheral T cells.

About this clone: This receptor's antigen is unknown. One base away there is no much larger clone; base qualities are not given.

Its CDR3 holds 11 amino acids, cysteine through phenylalanine. Kept here is only the CDR3 DNA, which spans 33 bases and is read in frame from base 1. Cut back by 7 bases and 2 bases, the V and J ends lie 6 bases apart. Looking up the germline V gene yields CDR1 SNHLY and CDR2 FYNNEI. For sequencing of the TCRbeta CDR3 region, genomic DNA was extracted from the sorted cells. The immunoSEQ Assay was used for sequencing of TCRbeta CDR3 regions. This is the immuneACCESS table as TCRdb keeps it, with only in-frame sequences that have V and J called. A part of the clones is gone; compared with another copy, unresolved V genes explain less than half, and the rest is unexplained. In this sample the table shows roughly 7,000 clones, roughly 80% of which occur a single time. Of the sample, more than 60% falls within the top ten clones. The trial excluded patients who had a history of autoimmune disease or were on systemic immunosuppression. Peripheral blood for TCR sequencing was collected from all dose cohorts at baseline, on cycle 4 day 1, and on cycle 7 day 1. The samples were drawn from a first-in-human, open-label, multicenter phase I dose-escalation trial of ivuxolimab. Adults with locally advanced or metastatic melanoma, renal cell, hepatocellular, or head and neck squamous cell carcinoma were enrolled in the trial. Before TCR sequencing, CD4+ T cells and CD8+ T cells from peripheral blood were sorted into separate populations.

The sample was CD4+ or CD8+ T cells sorted from blood, taken in a trial of the OX40 agonist ivuxolimab. The chain is encoded by TRBV2 joined to TRBJ2-7, with a weak D call of TRBD2 (5 bases match). This receptor was identified in an adult with an advanced solid tumor such as melanoma, head and neck, liver or kidney cancer. The CDR3 region has the sequence CASIGTYEQYF. The DNA is as follows: TGTGCCAGCATCGGGACCTACGAGCAGTACTTC.